These 4 T cell receptor beta chains originate from one sample sequenced in a study of T-cell memory formation after mild COVID-19. TCRdb passed the 5' RACE reads through MiXCR, listing each CDR3 protein once. The table shows roughly 580,000 distinct CDR3 sequences, with approximately 19% occurring only once. The material sequenced was PBMCs or a T cell subset sorted from them (not recorded which). These TCRs come from an adult woman who had mild COVID-19 (a few samples of this study predate the infection). Cell type and time point are not known.

The V and J genes are TRBV15 and TRBJ1-1; D is ambiguous. V dropped 4 bases and J dropped 2 bases, with 8 bases sitting between them. From germline, CDR1 is LNHNV and CDR2 YYDKDF (reference sequence). CDR3 length equals 13 residues. This CDR3 is CATSTTTNTEAFF. The CDR3 nucleotides are TGTGCCACCAGCACAACAACCAACACTGAAGCTTTCTTT.

The rearrangement uses TRBV9 and TRBJ2-1; 13 bases fit TRBD2. Per germline, CDR1 SGDLS and CDR2 YYNGEE. This CDR3 is 17 amino acids long. The V gene end was trimmed by 2 bases and the J gene end by 10 bases; junction bases not matched to a gene: 12. The CDR3 DNA follows: TGTGCCAGCAGCGTCTCCCCCACTAGCGGGGGGGCCTACGAGCAGTTCTTC. It codes for CASSVSPTSGGAYEQFF.

This clonotype was observed a handful of times. The rearrangement joins TRBV10-3 to TRBJ2-7, with D perhaps given as TRBD1 or TRBD2 (5 bases each). CDR3 length equals 14 residues. Per germline, CDR1 ENHRY and CDR2 SYGVKD. The ends were cut back, 7 bases at V and 0 bases at J, with 13 bases in the middle. In DNA, the CDR3 is TGTGCCATCAAATCGGGACCCCTCTCCTACGAGCAGTACTTC. This sequence encodes CAIKSGPLSYEQYF.

This clonotype was picked up many times. J is TRBJ2-3 and V is TRBV29-1; 10 nucleotides line up with TRBD1. J lost 3 bases, V lost 7 bases, and 7 bases had no gene match. This CDR3 is built from 14 residues. Germline V lookup: CDR1 SQVTM, CDR2 ANQGSEA. CDR3 nucleotides: TGCAGCGCCGCCGGGACAGGGGTTACAGATACGCAGTATTTT. Translation gives CSAAGTGVTDTQYF.